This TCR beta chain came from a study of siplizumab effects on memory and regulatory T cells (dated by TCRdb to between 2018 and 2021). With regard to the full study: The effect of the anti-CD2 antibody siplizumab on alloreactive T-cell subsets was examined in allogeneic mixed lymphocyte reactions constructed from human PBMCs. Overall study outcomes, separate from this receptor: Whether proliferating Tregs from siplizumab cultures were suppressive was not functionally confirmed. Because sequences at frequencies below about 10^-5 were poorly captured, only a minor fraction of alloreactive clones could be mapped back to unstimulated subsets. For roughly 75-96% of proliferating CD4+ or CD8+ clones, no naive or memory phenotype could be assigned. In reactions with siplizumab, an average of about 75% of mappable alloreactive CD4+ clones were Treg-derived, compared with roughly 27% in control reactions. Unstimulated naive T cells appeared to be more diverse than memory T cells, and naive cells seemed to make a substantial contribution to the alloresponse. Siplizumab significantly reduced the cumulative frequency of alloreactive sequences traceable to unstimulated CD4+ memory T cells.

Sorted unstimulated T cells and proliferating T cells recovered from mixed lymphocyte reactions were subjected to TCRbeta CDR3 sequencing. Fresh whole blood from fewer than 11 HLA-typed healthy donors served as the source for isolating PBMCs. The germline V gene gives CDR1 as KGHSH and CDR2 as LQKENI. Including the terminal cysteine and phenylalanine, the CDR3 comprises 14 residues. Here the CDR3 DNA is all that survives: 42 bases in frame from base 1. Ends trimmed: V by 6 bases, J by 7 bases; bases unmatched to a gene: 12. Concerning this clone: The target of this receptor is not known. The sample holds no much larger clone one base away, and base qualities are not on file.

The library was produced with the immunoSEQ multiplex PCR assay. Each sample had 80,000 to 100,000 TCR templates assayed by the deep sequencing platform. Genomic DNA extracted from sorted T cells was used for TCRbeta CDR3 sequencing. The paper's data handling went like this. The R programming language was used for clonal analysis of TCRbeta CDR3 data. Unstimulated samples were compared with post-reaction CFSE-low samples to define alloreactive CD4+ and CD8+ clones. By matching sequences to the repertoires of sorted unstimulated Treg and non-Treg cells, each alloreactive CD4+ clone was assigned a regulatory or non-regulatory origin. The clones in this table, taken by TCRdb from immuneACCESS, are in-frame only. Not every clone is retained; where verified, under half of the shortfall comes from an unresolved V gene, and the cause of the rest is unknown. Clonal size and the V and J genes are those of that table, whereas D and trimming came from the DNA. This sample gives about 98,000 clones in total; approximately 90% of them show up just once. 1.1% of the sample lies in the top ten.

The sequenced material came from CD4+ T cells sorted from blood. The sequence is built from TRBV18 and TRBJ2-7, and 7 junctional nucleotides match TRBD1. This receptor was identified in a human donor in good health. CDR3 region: CASSAGQVREEQYF. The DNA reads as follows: TGTGCCAGCTCGGCCGGACAGGTAAGAGAGGAGCAGTACTTC. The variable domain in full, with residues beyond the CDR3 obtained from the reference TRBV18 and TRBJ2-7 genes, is NAGVMQNPRHLVRRRGQEARLRCSPMKGHSHVYWYRQLPEEGLKFMVYLQKENIIDESGMPKERFSAEFPKEGPSILRIQQVVRGDSAAYFCASSAGQVREEQYFGPGTRLTVT.